This entry describes one TCR beta chain. This sample was included in a study of shared T cell receptors in the human thymus. There are 14 residues in the CDR3. The V segment lost 4 bases and the J segment 6 bases; nucleotides outside the gene matches: 4. The germline V gene has CDR1 LNHDA and CDR2 SQIVND (reference sequence). TCRdb keeps only in-frame clones here, not all; method: immunoSEQ multiplex PCR. The repertoire holds approximately 490,000 clones, with 78% as singletons. These data were likewise used in another study, on human thymus T cells.

What was sequenced was thymocytes. The chain joins TRBV19 to TRBJ2-1, with 9 positions matching TRBD2. The clonotype originates from a boy younger than two with a congenital heart defect. DNA for the CDR3: TGTGCCAGTAGTAGCGTGACTAGCGGCAATGAGCAGTTCTTC. As protein: CASSSVTSGNEQFF.